This T cell receptor beta chain was captured in a study of PD-1 blockade in classical Hodgkin lymphoma. Study-wide findings and caveats: Differences between repertoires have undefined causes, possibly disease activity or prior therapy.

CDR3 length equals 16 residues. The germline V gene has CDR1 SNHLY and CDR2 FYNNEI. Trimming removed 7 bases at V and 1 base at J, with 20 bases between. Described time point: cycle 4 day 1 (C4D1), after less than 7 weeks of nivolumab. No patient escaped relapse after autologous stem cell transplantation, and brentuximab vedotin exposure varied. TCRdb keeps only in-frame clones here, not all; method: immunoSEQ multiplex PCR. The sample contains around 90,000 clones, approximately 78% of which appear only once. Details on this clone: Its target is unknown.

This receptor was taken from a human donor with classical Hodgkin lymphoma. This chain connects TRBV2 to TRBJ2-7; D possibly corresponds to TRBD2 (6 bases). The material sequenced was peripheral blood mononuclear cells (PBMCs), taken before the fourth cycle of nivolumab. CDR3 loop: CASKPRREVRSYEQYF. For the CDR3, the DNA is TGTGCCAGCAAACCCAGGAGGGAGGTTAGGTCCTACGAGCAGTACTTC.